The source of this T cell receptor (beta chain) is a study of blood T cell repertoires in COVID-19. Background on the study: Samples taken during acute and convalescent COVID-19 were collected in the United States, Italy and Spain. In each case, the material was cDNA or gDNA derived from T cells, B-cell-depleted T cells, or PBMCs.

In the authors' workflow: Counts of nucleated cells, estimated from reference gene primer amplification, were obtained. The data were produced by immunoSEQ multiplex PCR, yet TCRdb's version contains in-frame clones alone and is incomplete. The V and J calls and the clone size are those of that table, but D and trimming were determined from the DNA. The data contain about 62,000 clones, 86% of them singletons. The sequence came from a woman older than 75 with acute or convalescent COVID-19. Sequencing input: peripheral blood.

The CDR3 region is CASSLNGRGVYQPQHF. CDR3 nucleotides: TGTGCCAGCAGCTTAAACGGGCGGGGCGTCTATCAGCCCCAGCATTTT. The rearrangement uses TRBV7-3 and TRBJ1-5, with D perhaps matching TRBD1 (5 bases). The germline V gene has CDR1 SGHTA and CDR2 FQGTGA. There are 16 residues in the CDR3. Trimming pared 1 base from V and 5 bases from J, leaving 15 bases between.